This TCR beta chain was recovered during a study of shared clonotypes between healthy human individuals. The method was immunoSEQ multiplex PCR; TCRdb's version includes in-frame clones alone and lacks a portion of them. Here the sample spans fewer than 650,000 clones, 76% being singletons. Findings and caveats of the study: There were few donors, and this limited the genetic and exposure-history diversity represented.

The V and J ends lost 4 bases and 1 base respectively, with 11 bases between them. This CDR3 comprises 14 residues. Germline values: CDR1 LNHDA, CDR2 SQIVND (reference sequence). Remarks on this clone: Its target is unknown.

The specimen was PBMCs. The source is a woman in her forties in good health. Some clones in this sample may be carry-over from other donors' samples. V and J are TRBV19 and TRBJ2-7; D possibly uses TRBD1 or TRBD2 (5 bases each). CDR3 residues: CASSTRGLSYEQYF. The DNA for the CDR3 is TGTGCCAGTAGTACCCGGGGCCTATCCTACGAGCAGTACTTC.